These 13 T cell receptor beta chains came from one sample sequenced in a study of response to subunit inactivated influenza vaccine. TCRdb independently ran MiXCR on the RT-PCR reads; one entry per CDR3 protein. Among 430,000 or so distinct CDR3 sequences, around 9.9% were seen once, and the ten largest hold 12%. The material sequenced was PBMCs from blood, taken roughly 6 weeks after vaccination. The receptors stem from a man aged 50-60 years who received an inactivated influenza vaccine.

At least ten counts were recorded for this clonotype. The chain links TRBV5-1 to TRBJ2-1; possibly TRBD1 for D (5 bases). The germline V and J ends were trimmed by 8 bases and 6 bases, with 12 bases remaining between them. The length of the CDR3 is 12 residues. CDR1 and CDR2 from the germline V gene are SGHRS and YFSETQ. CDR3 residues: CASGQGSNEQFF. DNA of the CDR3: TGCGCCAGTGGGCAGGGCAGCAATGAGCAGTTCTTC.

This clonotype was picked up many times. For the CDR3, the DNA is TGCAGTGCTAGAGATGATTATGGGGGCGTCTATGGCTACACCTTC. Protein sequence: CSARDDYGGVYGYTF. V and J are TRBV20-1 and TRBJ1-2, with D tentatively TRBD1 (6 bases). Trimming removed 0 bases from V and 4 bases from J, with 15 bases in between. The CDR3 contains 15 residues. Germline assignment: CDR1 DFQATT and CDR2 SNEGSKA (reference sequence).

The chain employs TRBV5-1 and TRBJ2-2; TRBD2 aligns across 8 bases. Trimming cost V 4 bases and J 5 bases; bases outside gene matches: 10. This CDR3 region has 16 residues. Looked up from germline, CDR1 is SGHRS and CDR2 is YFSETQ. DNA for the CDR3: TGCGCCAGCAGCCAAGGACTAGCTCGTGGTACCGGGGAGCTGTTTTTT. This translates into CASSQGLARGTGELFF.

A few counts support this clonotype. The chain uses TRBV20-1 and TRBJ1-2, with 7 bases fitting TRBD1. This CDR3 spans 12 amino acids. Germline-derived CDR1 and CDR2 are DFQATT and SNEGSKA (reference sequence). V lost 6 bases, J lost 5 bases, and 6 bases stayed unmatched. CDR3 amino acids: CSAKDREYGYTF. Here the CDR3 DNA reads TGCAGTGCAAAAGACAGGGAATATGGCTACACCTTC.

Only a few counts were recorded for this clonotype. This CDR3 is CAISASESSYNEQFF. The CDR3 DNA reads TGTGCCATCAGTGCTAGCGAAAGCTCCTACAATGAGCAGTTCTTC. The gene calls are TRBV10-3 and TRBJ2-1; possibly TRBD2 for D (6 bases). Trimming removed 4 bases at V and 0 bases at J, with 10 bases between. CDR1 is ENHRY and CDR2 is SYGVKD in the germline V gene. The CDR3 consists of 15 residues.

This clonotype was observed a handful of times. This chain connects TRBV18 to TRBJ2-7; 9 nucleotides align to TRBD2. The ends lost 2 bases at V and 4 bases at J; junction bases unmatched: 12. The germline CDR1 and CDR2 sequences are KGHSH and LQKENI. The CDR3 contains 17 residues. The CDR3 nucleotides read TGTGCCAGCTCACCAGCGGCGGGAGGGCCCGTTCTTTACGAGCAGTACTTC. This sequence encodes CASSPAAGGPVLYEQYF.

V and J are TRBV5-6 and TRBJ2-5; the D is unclear. Germline-derived CDR1 and CDR2 are SGHDT and YYEEEE. The CDR3 length is 13 residues. With 4 bases removed from V and 6 bases from J, the gap between germline ends came to 13 bases. CDR3 DNA: TGTGCCAGCAGCCGGAGCGCCGTAAAGACCCAGTACTTC. Translated, it gives CASSRSAVKTQYF. The whole variable domain, remainder taken from reference TRBV5-6 and TRBJ2-5, is DAGVTQSPTHLIKTRGQQVTLRCSPKSGHDTVSWYQQALGQGPQFIFQYYEEEERQRGNFPDRFSGHQFPNYSSELNVNALLLGDSALYLCASSRSAVKTQYFGPGTRLLVL.

This clonotype was detected only a few times. The rearrangement uses TRBV20-1 and TRBJ2-7; TRBD1 matches at 8 bases. Germline V gives CDR1 DFQATT, CDR2 SNEGSKA (reference sequence). V lost 0 bases to trimming and J lost 4 bases; unmatched junction nucleotides: 8. The length of the CDR3 is 15 residues. The DNA of the CDR3 is TGCAGTGCTAGAGAACACGGGACAGGCTGGTACGAGCAGTACTTC. Protein product: CSAREHGTGWYEQYF.

V usage is TRBV7-9 and J usage is TRBJ2-1; D is unclear. The V gene lost 8 bases and the J gene lost 0 bases, with 11 bases spanning the gap. The CDR3 loop spans 14 amino acids. CDR1 SEHNR and CDR2 FQNEAQ come from the germline V gene (reference sequence). This chain's CDR3 is CASQEVTSYNEQFF. In DNA form, the CDR3 reads TGTGCCAGCCAGGAAGTTACCTCCTACAATGAGCAGTTCTTC.

This clonotype came up many times. The V gene is TRBV20-1, the J gene TRBJ1-1; 8 bases align to TRBD1. Trimming cost V 8 bases and J 4 bases; bases outside gene matches: 9. The germline CDR1 and CDR2 sequences are DFQATT and SNEGSKA (reference sequence). The CDR3 runs 13 residues. This CDR3 is CSSRGRGTTEAFF. The CDR3 DNA is TGCAGTTCCAGGGGGCGCGGGACCACTGAAGCTTTCTTT.

The chain uses TRBV24-1 and TRBJ2-2, with D maybe TRBD2 (5 bases). Trimming shortened V by 3 bases and J by 13 bases, and 11 bases separated the two germline ends. The CDR3 loop spans 12 amino acids. CDR1 and CDR2 (germline): KGHDR, SFDVKD. The CDR3 coding sequence is TGTGCCACCAGTGATCAACGGCGGGTGCTGTTTTTT. Its translation: CATSDQRRVLFF.

This clonotype was seen repeatedly, ten times or more. The chain couples TRBV6-5 to TRBJ2-7; D unresolved. Trimming took 0 bases from V and 2 from J, leaving 11 bases between them. Germline assignment: CDR1 MNHEY and CDR2 SVGAGI. There are 15 residues in the CDR3. This CDR3 reads CASSYSWSLPYEQYF. The CDR3 DNA follows: TGTGCCAGCAGTTACTCGTGGAGCCTACCCTACGAGCAGTACTTC.

This rearrangement joins TRBV5-6 to TRBJ1-3; D might be TRBD1 (6 bases). Between the trimmed V and J ends, which lost 2 bases and 3 bases, there was a span of 21 bases. Germline CDR1 is SGHDT and CDR2 is YYEEEE. The CDR3 consists of 18 residues. This CDR3 reads CASSLREEQGHGGNTIYF. The CDR3 DNA reads TGTGCCAGCAGCTTAAGGGAGGAACAGGGACATGGTGGAAACACCATATATTTT.